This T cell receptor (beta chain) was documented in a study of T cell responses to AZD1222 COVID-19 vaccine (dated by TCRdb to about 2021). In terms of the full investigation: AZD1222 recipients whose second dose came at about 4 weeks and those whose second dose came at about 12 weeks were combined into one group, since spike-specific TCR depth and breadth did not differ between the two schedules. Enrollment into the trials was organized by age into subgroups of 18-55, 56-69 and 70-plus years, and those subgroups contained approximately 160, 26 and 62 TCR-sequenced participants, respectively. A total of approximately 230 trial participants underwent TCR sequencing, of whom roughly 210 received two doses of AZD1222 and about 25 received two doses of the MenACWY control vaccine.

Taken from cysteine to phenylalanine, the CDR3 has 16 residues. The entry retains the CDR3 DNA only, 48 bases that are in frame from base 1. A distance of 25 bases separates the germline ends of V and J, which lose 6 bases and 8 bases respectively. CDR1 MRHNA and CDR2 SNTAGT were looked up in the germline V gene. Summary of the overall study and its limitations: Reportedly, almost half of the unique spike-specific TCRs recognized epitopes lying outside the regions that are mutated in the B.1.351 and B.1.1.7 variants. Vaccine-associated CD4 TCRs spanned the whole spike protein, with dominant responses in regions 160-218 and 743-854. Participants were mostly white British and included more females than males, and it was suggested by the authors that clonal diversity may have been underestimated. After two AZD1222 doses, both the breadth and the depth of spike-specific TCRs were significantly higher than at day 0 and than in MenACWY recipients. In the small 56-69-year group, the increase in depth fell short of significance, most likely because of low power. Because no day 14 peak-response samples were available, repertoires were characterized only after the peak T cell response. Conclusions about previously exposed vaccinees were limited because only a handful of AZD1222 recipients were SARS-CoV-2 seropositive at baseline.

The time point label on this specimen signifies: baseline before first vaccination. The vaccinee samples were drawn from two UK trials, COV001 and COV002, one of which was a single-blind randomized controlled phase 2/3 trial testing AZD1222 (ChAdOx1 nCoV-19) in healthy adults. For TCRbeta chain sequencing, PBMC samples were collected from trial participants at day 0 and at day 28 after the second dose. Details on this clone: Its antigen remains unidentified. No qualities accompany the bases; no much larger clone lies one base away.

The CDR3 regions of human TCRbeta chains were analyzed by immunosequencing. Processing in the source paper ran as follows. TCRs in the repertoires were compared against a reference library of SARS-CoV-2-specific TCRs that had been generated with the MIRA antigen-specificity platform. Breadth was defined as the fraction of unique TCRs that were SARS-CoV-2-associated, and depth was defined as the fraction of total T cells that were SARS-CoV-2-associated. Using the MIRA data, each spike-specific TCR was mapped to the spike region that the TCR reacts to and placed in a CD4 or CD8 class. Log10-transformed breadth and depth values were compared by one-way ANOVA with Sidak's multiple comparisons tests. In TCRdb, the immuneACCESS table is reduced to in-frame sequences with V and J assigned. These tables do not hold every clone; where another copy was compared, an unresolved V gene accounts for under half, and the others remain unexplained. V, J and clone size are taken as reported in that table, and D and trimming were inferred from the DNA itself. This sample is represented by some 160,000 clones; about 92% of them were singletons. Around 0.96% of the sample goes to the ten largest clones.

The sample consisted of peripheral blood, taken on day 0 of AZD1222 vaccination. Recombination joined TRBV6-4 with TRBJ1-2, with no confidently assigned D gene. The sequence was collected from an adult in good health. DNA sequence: TGTGCCAGCAGCCCCGATTTGGATCTAACTATTAGAGGCTACACCTTC. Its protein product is CASSPDLDLTIRGYTF.